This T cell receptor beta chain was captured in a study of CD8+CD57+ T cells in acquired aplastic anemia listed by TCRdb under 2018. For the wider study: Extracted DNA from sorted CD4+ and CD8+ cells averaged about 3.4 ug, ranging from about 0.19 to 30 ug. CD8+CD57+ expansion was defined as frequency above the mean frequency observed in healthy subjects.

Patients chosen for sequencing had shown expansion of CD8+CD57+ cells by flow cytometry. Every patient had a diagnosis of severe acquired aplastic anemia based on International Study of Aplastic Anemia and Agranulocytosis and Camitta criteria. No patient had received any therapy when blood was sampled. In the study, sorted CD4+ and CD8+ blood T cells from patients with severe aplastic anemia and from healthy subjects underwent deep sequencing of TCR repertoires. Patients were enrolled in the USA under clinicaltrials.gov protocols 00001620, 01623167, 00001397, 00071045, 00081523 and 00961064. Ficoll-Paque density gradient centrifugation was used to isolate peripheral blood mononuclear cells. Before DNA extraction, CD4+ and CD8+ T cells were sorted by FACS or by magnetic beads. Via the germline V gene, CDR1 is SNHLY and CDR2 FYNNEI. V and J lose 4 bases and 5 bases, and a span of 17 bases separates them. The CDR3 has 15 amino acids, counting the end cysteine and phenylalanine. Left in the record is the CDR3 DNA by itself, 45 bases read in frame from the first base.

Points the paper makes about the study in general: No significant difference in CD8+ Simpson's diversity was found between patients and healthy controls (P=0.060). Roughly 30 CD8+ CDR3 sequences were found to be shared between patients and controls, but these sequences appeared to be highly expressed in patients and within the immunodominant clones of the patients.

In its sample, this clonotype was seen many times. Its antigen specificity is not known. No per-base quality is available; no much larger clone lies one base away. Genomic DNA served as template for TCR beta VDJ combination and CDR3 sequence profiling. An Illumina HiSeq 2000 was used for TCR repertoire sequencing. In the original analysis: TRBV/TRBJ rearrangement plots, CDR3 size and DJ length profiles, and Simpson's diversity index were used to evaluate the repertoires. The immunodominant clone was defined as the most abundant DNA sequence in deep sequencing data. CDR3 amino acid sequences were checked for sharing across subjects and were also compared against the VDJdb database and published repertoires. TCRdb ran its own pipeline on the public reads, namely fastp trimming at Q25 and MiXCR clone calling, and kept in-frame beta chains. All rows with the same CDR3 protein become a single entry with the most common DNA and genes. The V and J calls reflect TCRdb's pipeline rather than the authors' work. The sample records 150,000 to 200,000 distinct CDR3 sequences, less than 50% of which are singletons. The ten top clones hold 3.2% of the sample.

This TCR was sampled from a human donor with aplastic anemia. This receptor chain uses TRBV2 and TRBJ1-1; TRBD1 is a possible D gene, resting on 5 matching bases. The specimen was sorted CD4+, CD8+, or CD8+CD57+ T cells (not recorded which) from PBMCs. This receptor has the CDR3 CASSVFGGRGTEAFF. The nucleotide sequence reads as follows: TGTGCCAGCAGTGTATTTGGGGGGAGGGGTACTGAAGCTTTCTTT. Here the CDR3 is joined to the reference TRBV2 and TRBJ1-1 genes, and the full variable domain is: EPEVTQTPSHQVTQMGQEVILRCVPISNHLYFYWYRQILGQKVEFLVSFYNNEISEKSEIFDDQFSVERPDGSNFTLKIRSTKLEDSAMYFCASSVFGGRGTEAFFGQGTRLTVV.